One and the same sample provided the 32 T cell receptor beta chains below, sequenced in a study of blood T cell repertoires in COVID-19. Profiling relied on immunoSEQ multiplex PCR, and the TCRdb table lists in-frame clones only, not all of them. The table has roughly 400,000 clones, roughly 86% seen once; the top ten hold 2% to 2.5%. Material for sequencing was peripheral blood. All receptors derive from a woman aged 55-70 years with COVID-19, enrolled during active disease.

The gene calls are TRBV9 and TRBJ2-1; 14 nucleotides match TRBD2. The V gene's germline CDR1 is SGDLS and CDR2 YYNGEE. Trimming removed 4 bases from V and 0 bases from J; junction bases left unmatched: 9. The CDR3 sequence is 19 residues long. CDR3 DNA: TGTGCCAGCAGCCCCCGACTAGCGGGGGGGCGTAGCTCCTACAATGAGCAGTTCTTC. Amino acid sequence: CASSPRLAGGRSSYNEQFF.

In DNA form, the CDR3 reads TGTGCCAGCAGCCGCCTATTGGGCGTTAGCAATCAGCCCCAGCATTTT. It codes for CASSRLLGVSNQPQHF. This chain uses TRBV5-8 with TRBJ1-5; D gene ambiguous. The V gene lost 4 bases and the J gene lost 0 bases, with 14 bases spanning the gap. This CDR3 has 16 residues. Per germline, CDR1 SGHTS and CDR2 YDEGEE. The complete variable domain, with remaining parts taken from reference TRBV5-8 and TRBJ1-5, reads EAGVTQSPTHLIKTRGQQATLRCSPISGHTSVYWYQQALGLGLQFLLWYDEGEERNRGNFPPRFSGRQFPNYSSELNVNALELEDSALYLCASSRLLGVSNQPQHFGDGTRLSIL.

As concerns this clone: Compared with germline, one end of the junction differs, possibly owing to a read error. V gene TRBV6-5 combines with J gene TRBJ1-1, with D hard to call. Germline lookup yields CDR1 MNHEY and CDR2 SVGAGI. The CDR3 has 16 amino acids. CDR3 bases: TGTGCCAGCAATTACCCCTCCGGGTCAGTGAACACTGAAGCTTTCTTT. Translating gives CASNYPSGSVNTEAFF.

This chain links TRBV12-5 with TRBJ2-7; TRBD2 matches at 11 bases. V dropped 6 bases and J dropped 3; count of bases not matched to a gene: 10. The length of the CDR3 is 16 residues. Germline lookup yields CDR1 LGHNT and CDR2 FRNRAP. CDR3 region: CASGDTRLAGIYEQYF. In nucleotides, the CDR3 is TGTGCTAGTGGAGACACACGACTAGCGGGGATCTACGAGCAGTACTTC.

The chain carries TRBV5-1 and TRBJ2-7; 7 bases map to TRBD2. The CDR3 contains 13 residues. The V and J ends lost 3 bases and 6 bases, in that order; junction bases with no gene match: 6. Per germline, CDR1 SGHRS and CDR2 YFSETQ. The CDR3 loop is CASSSDPGGEQYF. As DNA, the CDR3 is TGCGCCAGCAGCTCGGACCCGGGGGGCGAGCAGTACTTC.

This sequence joins TRBV6-5 and TRBJ1-6; TRBD1 matches at 10 bases. Trimming cost V 5 bases and J 10 bases; bases outside gene matches: 8. CDR3 length equals 15 residues. From germline, CDR1 is MNHEY and CDR2 SVGAGI. In DNA form, the CDR3 reads TGTGCCAGCAGTACAAGGGACAGGGGAGGCTCACCCCTCCACTTT. Its translation is CASSTRDRGGSPLHF.

The chain is built from TRBV28 and TRBJ1-2; D is unresolved. Germline-derived CDR1 and CDR2 are MDHEN and SYDVKM. There are 13 residues in the CDR3. The V and J ends lost 2 bases and 4 bases respectively, with 8 bases between them. The CDR3 DNA follows: TGTGCCAGCAGTTTAGTTCTCGTCTATGGCTACACCTTC. This gives the protein CASSLVLVYGYTF.

The rearrangement joins TRBV18 to TRBJ2-2; TRBD2 matches at 10 bases. Per the germline V gene, CDR1 is KGHSH and CDR2 is LQKENI. The J segment lost 7 bases and the V segment lost 3 bases, leaving 8 bases of the junction unmatched. The CDR3 totals 16 residues. The CDR3 DNA reads as TGTGCCAGCTCACCCCAGAGCGGGGGGGCCGTCGGGGAGCTGTTTTTT. Translating it yields CASSPQSGGAVGELFF.

CDR3 protein: CASSPWGDGANVLTF. The CDR3 DNA sequence: TGCGCCAGCAGCCCGTGGGGCGATGGGGCCAACGTCCTGACTTTC. The rearrangement links TRBV5-1 to TRBJ2-6, with D perhaps TRBD1 (5 bases). Per germline, CDR1 SGHRS and CDR2 YFSETQ. The CDR3 spans 15 residues. Trimming stripped 4 bases from V and 3 bases from J, with 11 bases between.

This chain joins TRBV30 and TRBJ1-1, with D uncertain. V gave up 2 bases and J gave up 4 bases, with 14 bases separating them. This CDR3 region has 14 residues. The germline V gene has CDR1 GTSNPN and CDR2 SVGIG (reference sequence). As DNA, the CDR3 is TGTGCCTGGAGTCCCCCGAGGGAGAGCACTGAAGCTTTCTTT. It codes for CAWSPPRESTEAFF.

The V call is TRBV28, the J call TRBJ1-5; D not resolved. Trimming left V 7 bases short and J 1 base short, with 8 bases between. The length of the CDR3 is 13 residues. Germline loops: CDR1 MDHEN, CDR2 SYDVKM. The CDR3 sequence is CASKSPSNQPQHF. CDR3 sequence (DNA): TGTGCCAGCAAATCCCCGAGCAATCAGCCCCAGCATTTT.

This clone has only a few counts. This chain connects TRBV4-1 to TRBJ1-5, with D perhaps TRBD1 (5 bases). Looked up from germline, CDR1 is MGHRA and CDR2 is YSYEKL. The CDR3 runs 14 residues. V gave up 4 bases and J gave up 6 bases, with 13 bases separating them. The CDR3 bases are TGCGCCAGCAGCCCGCAAGGGGAAACTCAGCCCCAGCATTTT. Its translation: CASSPQGETQPQHF.

The chain has TRBV21-1 and TRBJ2-7; the table names TRBD2, a call not compared with the DNA. TRBV21-1 is classified as a pseudogene. This CDR3 has 14 amino acids. The CDR3 loop is CASSKIIASNEQYF. CDR3 bases: TGTGCCAGCAGCAAAATAATAGCCTCGAACGAGCAGTACTTC.

The genes are TRBV29-1 and TRBJ2-7; D is possibly TRBD2 (6 bases). The V and J ends lost 7 bases and 5 bases respectively, with 15 bases between them. The germline CDR1 and CDR2 sequences are SQVTM and ANQGSEA. CDR3 length: 12 residues. CDR3 coding DNA: TGCAGCGGGCGGGGATGGGACCACGAGCAGTACTTC. It encodes CSGRGWDHEQYF.

CDR3 sequence reads: CASEPDRGHGYTF. The CDR3 DNA is TGCGCCAGCGAACCCGACAGGGGCCATGGCTACACCTTC. The genes are TRBV23-1 and TRBJ1-2; TRBD1 agrees at 8 bases. TRBV23-1 is an ORF, and what it does is uncertain. V trimming: 8 bases; J trimming: 6 bases; junction bases outside the gene matches: 8. The CDR3 sequence is 13 residues long.

The chain uses TRBV5-1 and TRBJ1-4; a weak D match, TRBD1 (5 bases). This CDR3 is 15 amino acids long. Germline-derived CDR1 and CDR2 are SGHRS and YFSETQ. V was pared by 0 bases and J by 2 bases, with 8 bases between. CDR3 bases: TGCGCCAGCAGCTTGGCTCCAGGGACTAATGAAAAACTGTTTTTT. It codes for CASSLAPGTNEKLFF.

The chain employs TRBV7-5 and TRBJ1-5; the DNA was not compared with TRBD1, the D call given in the table. TRBV7-5 is recorded as a pseudogene. This CDR3 region has 17 residues. The CDR3 here is CVRSFYRGRWSCQPQHF. CDR3 DNA: TGTGTCAGAAGCTTTTACAGGGGGCGTTGGAGTTGCCAGCCCCAGCATTTT.

As regards this clone: Other DNA sequences in the same sample also yield this CDR3. This chain connects TRBV6-5 to TRBJ1-1; tentatively, D is TRBD1 (5 bases). This CDR3 comprises 15 residues. CDR1 MNHEY and CDR2 SVGAGI come from the germline V gene. The ends were cut back, 5 bases at V and 2 bases at J, with 15 bases in the middle. The DNA for the CDR3 is TGTGCCAGCAGTCGGTCGCGGGGGTCTAACACTGAAGCTTTCTTT. It translates to CASSRSRGSNTEAFF.

The V gene is TRBV5-1, the J gene TRBJ1-1, with D unclear. The germline V gene has CDR1 SGHRS and CDR2 YFSETQ. V was clipped by 0 bases and J by 1 base, with 7 bases between them. The CDR3 is made up of 14 amino acids. CDR3 residues: CASSLDYGNTEAFF. CDR3 in DNA: TGCGCCAGCAGCTTGGATTACGGGAACACTGAAGCTTTCTTT.

V is TRBV7-3 and J is TRBJ1-2, with D unclear. The germline CDR1 and CDR2 sequences are SGHTA and FQGTGA. The CDR3 runs to 13 residues. V shed 3 bases and J shed 8 bases, with 13 bases lying between them. The CDR3 sequence: CASSFRLAQGYTF. CDR3 DNA sequence: TGTGCCAGCAGCTTCCGATTGGCACAGGGCTACACCTTC.

The chain uses TRBV19 and TRBJ1-2; tentative D call: TRBD1 (5 bases). The CDR3 has 16 residues. Germline V gene data show CDR1 as LNHDA and CDR2 as SQIVND (reference sequence). Trimming took 2 bases from V and 6 from J, leaving 19 bases between them. In DNA, the CDR3 is TGTGCCAGTAGTATACCCCGGGGAGGGGCGGTGAATGGCTACACCTTC. Protein: CASSIPRGGAVNGYTF.

This rearrangement joins TRBV20-1 to TRBJ2-1, with unresolved D. Germline CDR1 DFQATT, CDR2 SNEGSKA (reference sequence). CDR3 length: 12 residues. Trimming took 3 bases from V and 5 from J, leaving 8 bases between them. CDR3 protein: CSASNQDNEQFF. In DNA form, the CDR3 reads TGCAGTGCTAGTAACCAGGACAATGAGCAGTTCTTC.

The table lists this clone with a count of one. The chain uses TRBV11-2 and TRBJ2-7; D is perhaps TRBD2 (5 bases). Germline V gene sequence: CDR1 SGHAT, CDR2 FQNNGV. This CDR3 contains 12 residues. V lost 5 bases, J lost 7 bases, and 12 bases lay in between. The CDR3 loop is CASSARPGEQYF. The CDR3 DNA reads TGTGCCAGCAGCGCCCGCCCGGGGGAGCAGTACTTC.

This clone was picked up a small number of times. The V and J genes are TRBV7-3 and TRBJ2-5; D perhaps matches TRBD1 (5 bases). V dropped 2 bases and J dropped 1 base, with 8 bases sitting between them. In germline, CDR1 is SGHTA, CDR2 FQGTGA. This CDR3 is 14 amino acids long. The CDR3 coding sequence is TGTGCCAGCAGCTTAGGCAGGGCCCAAGAGACCCAGTACTTC. This encodes CASSLGRAQETQYF. The complete variable domain, with remaining parts taken from reference TRBV7-3 and TRBJ2-5, reads GAGVSQTPSNKVTEKGKYVELRCDPISGHTALYWYRQSLGQGPEFLIYFQGTGAADDSGLPNDRFFAVRPEGSVSTLKIQRTERGDSAVYLCASSLGRAQETQYFGPGTRLLVL.

The chain links TRBV15 to TRBJ2-3; 9 bases agree with TRBD2. This CDR3 comprises 15 residues. Germline values: CDR1 LNHNV, CDR2 YYDKDF (reference sequence). V gave up 1 base and J gave up 7 bases; unmatched junction bases: 6. The CDR3 loop is CATSRGSGGTNTQYF. CDR3 DNA: TGTGCCACCAGCAGAGGAAGCGGGGGGACTAATACGCAGTATTTT.

The chain carries TRBV18 and TRBJ1-1; TRBD1 agrees at 11 bases. Germline V lookup: CDR1 KGHSH, CDR2 LQKENI. V lost 6 bases, J lost 4 bases, and 4 bases stayed unmatched. The CDR3 has 14 amino acids. CDR3 in amino acids: CASSLGQGATEAFF. The CDR3 DNA follows: TGTGCCAGCTCCCTCGGACAGGGGGCCACTGAAGCTTTCTTT.

A single count supports this clone. The gene calls are TRBV3-1 (or the pseudogene TRBV3-2) and TRBJ1-5; TRBD1 aligns across 8 bases. CDR3 length equals 15 residues. The germline V gene encodes CDR1 LGHDT and CDR2 YNNKEL (reference sequence). Trimming removed 4 bases from V and 3 bases from J; junction bases left unmatched: 5. In DNA, the CDR3 is TGTGCCAGCAGCCTCCAGGGGGCGAACAATCAGCCCCAGCATTTT. Protein sequence: CASSLQGANNQPQHF.

The chain has TRBV2 and TRBJ2-2; TRBD2 is a possible D gene (5 bases). Germline V gene sequence: CDR1 SNHLY, CDR2 FYNNEI. V gave up 7 bases and J gave up 7 bases, with 19 bases separating them. This CDR3 comprises 15 residues. CDR3 DNA: TGTGCCAGCAAATTGGAGGCTGGAAGGGTCGGGGAGCTGTTTTTT. Protein product: CASKLEAGRVGELFF.

The chain couples TRBV7-6 to TRBJ2-7; 8 nucleotides align to TRBD2. Germline assignment: CDR1 SGHVS and CDR2 FNYEAQ. The CDR3 runs to 16 residues. The J segment lost 3 bases and the V segment lost 4 bases, leaving 11 bases of the junction unmatched. The CDR3 nucleotides read TGTGCCAGCAGCTCCCAGGCGTCGGGGGGGGTCTACGAGCAGTACTTC. This codes for CASSSQASGGVYEQYF.

The chain is built from TRBV3-1 (or the pseudogene TRBV3-2) and TRBJ1-1; 7 bases are shared with TRBD1. The CDR3 has 16 residues. V shed 6 bases and J 3 bases; nucleotides not matched to a gene: 13. Germline V CDR1 and CDR2: LGHDT, YNNKEL (reference sequence). The CDR3 sequence is CASRRGQGWFYTEAFF. The DNA for the CDR3 is TGTGCCAGCAGGAGGGGGCAGGGTTGGTTTTACACTGAAGCTTTCTTT.

This clone has at least ten counts. The CDR3 nucleotides read TGTGCCAGCAGTTTAGGGCGCCCTATAGGAGGCTACACCTTC. Translation gives CASSLGRPIGGYTF. V is TRBV28 and J is TRBJ1-2; unclear D gene. Trimming stripped 2 bases from V and 8 bases from J, with 15 bases between. Germline CDR1 and CDR2: MDHEN and SYDVKM. The CDR3 consists of 14 residues.

V usage is TRBV5-6 and J usage is TRBJ2-7; weak D call: TRBD1 (6 bases). Per the germline V gene, CDR1 is SGHDT and CDR2 is YYEEEE. Trimming stripped 8 bases from V and 0 bases from J, with 15 bases between. The CDR3 is made up of 14 amino acids. The CDR3 is CASQGQIFSYEQYF. The CDR3 DNA sequence: TGTGCCAGTCAAGGACAGATTTTCTCCTACGAGCAGTACTTC.